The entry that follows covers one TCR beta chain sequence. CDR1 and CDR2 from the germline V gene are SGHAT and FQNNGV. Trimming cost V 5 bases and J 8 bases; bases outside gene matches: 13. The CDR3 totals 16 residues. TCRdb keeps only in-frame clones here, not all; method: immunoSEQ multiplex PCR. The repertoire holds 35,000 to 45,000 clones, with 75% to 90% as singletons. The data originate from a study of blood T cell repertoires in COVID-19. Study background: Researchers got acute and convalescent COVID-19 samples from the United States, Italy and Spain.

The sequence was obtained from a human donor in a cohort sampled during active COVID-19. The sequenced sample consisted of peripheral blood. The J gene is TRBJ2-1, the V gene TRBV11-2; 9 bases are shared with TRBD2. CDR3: CASSLRRGLAGDEQFF. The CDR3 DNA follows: TGTGCCAGCAGCCTTAGAAGGGGACTAGCCGGGGATGAGCAGTTCTTC.